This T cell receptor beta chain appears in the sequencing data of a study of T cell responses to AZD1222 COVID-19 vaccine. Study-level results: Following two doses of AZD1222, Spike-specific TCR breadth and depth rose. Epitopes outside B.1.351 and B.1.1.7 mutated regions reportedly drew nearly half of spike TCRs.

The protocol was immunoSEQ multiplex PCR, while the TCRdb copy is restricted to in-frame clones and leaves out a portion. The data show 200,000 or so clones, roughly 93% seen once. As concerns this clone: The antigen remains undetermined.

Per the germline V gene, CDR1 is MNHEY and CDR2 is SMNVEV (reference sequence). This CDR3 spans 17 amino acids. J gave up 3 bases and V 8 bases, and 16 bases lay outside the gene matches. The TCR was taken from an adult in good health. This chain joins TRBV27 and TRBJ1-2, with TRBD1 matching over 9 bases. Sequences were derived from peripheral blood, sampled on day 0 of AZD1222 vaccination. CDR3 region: CASQGPGTGSQDYGYTF. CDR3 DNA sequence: TGTGCCAGCCAAGGGCCCGGGACAGGGTCCCAGGACTATGGCTACACCTTC.